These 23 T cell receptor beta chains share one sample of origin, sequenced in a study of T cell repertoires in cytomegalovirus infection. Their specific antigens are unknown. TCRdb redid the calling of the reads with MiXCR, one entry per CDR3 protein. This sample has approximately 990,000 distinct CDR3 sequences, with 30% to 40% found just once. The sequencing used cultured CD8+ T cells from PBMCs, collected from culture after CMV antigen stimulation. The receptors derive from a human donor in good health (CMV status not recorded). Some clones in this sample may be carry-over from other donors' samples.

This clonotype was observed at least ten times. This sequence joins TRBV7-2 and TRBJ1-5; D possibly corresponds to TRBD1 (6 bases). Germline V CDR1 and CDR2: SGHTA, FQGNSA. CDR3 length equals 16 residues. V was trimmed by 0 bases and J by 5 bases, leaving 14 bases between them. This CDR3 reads CASSLASYRVDQPQHF. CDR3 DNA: TGTGCCAGCAGCTTAGCGAGTTACAGGGTGGATCAGCCCCAGCATTTT.

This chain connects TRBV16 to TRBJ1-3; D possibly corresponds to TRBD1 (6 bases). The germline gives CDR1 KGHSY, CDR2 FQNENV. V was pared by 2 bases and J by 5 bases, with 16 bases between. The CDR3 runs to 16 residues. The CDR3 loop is CASSQRRGEHRNTIYF. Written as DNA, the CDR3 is TGTGCCAGCAGCCAAAGGAGGGGGGAACATCGAAACACCATATATTTT.

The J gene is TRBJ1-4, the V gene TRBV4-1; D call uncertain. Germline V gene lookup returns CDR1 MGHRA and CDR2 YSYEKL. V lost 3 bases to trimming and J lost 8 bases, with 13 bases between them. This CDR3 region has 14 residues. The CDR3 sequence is CASSHKDGGEKLFF. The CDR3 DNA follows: TGCGCCAGCAGCCACAAAGATGGAGGAGAAAAACTGTTTTTT.

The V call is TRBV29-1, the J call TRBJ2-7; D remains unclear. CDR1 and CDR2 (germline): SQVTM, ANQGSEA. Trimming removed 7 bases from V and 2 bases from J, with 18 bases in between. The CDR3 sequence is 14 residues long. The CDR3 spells CSAASPTDTYEQYF. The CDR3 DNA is TGCAGCGCTGCTTCTCCTACAGACACCTACGAGCAGTACTTC.

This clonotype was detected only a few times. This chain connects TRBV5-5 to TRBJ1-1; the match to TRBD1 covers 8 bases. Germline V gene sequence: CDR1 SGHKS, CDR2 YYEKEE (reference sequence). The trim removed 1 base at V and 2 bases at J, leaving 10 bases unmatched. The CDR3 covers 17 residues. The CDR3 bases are TGTGCCAGCAGCTTGACGGACAGGGCGATAAGTAACACTGAAGCTTTCTTT. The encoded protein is CASSLTDRAISNTEAFF.

The CDR3 here is CASTGGGSYNEQFF. CDR3 coding DNA: TGTGCCAGTACGGGGGGCGGCTCCTACAATGAGCAGTTCTTC. V gene TRBV19 combines with J gene TRBJ2-1, with TRBD2 as a possible D gene (7 bases). CDR3 length: 14 amino acids. Germline V gene data show CDR1 as LNHDA and CDR2 as SQIVND (reference sequence). The V and J ends lost 7 bases and 0 bases respectively, with 10 bases between them.

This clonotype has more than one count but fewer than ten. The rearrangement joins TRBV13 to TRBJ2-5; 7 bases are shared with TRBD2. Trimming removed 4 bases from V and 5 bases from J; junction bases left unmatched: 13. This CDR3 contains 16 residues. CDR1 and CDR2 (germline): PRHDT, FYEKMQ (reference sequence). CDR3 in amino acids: CASSSYSGGQGETQYF. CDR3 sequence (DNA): TGTGCCAGCAGCTCTTACTCGGGGGGTCAGGGCGAGACCCAGTACTTC.

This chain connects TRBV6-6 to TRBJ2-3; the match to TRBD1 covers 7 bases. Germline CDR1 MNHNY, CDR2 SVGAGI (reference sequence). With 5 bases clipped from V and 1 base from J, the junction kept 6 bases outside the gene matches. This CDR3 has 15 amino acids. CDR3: CASSDYGTGTDTQYF. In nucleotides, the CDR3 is TGTGCCAGCAGTGACTATGGGACAGGCACAGATACGCAGTATTTT.

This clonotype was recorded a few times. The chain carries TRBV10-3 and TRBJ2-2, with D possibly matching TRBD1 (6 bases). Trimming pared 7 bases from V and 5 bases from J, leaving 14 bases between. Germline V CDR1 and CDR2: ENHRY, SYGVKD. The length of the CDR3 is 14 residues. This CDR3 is CAINPGAETGELFF. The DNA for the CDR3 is TGTGCCATCAATCCAGGGGCGGAGACCGGGGAGCTGTTTTTT.

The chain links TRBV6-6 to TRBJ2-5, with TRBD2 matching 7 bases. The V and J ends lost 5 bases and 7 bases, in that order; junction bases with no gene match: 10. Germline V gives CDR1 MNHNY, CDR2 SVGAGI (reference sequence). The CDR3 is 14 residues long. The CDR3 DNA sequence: TGTGCCAGCAGTCACGGGGGGACTGGAGGGACCCAGTACTTC. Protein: CASSHGGTGGTQYF.

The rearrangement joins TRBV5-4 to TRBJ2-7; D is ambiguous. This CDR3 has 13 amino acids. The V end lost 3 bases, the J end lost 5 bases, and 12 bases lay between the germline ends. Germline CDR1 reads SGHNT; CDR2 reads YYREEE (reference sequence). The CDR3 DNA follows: TGTGCCAGCAGCTCCGAAATAGTCCACGAGCAGTACGTC. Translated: CASSSEIVHEQYV.

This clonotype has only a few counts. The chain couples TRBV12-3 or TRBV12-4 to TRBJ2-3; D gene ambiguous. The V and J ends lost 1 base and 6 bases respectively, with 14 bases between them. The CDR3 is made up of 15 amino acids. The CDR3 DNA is TGTGCCAGCAGTTTAGTTACAGCCATGAGGGATACGCAGTATTTT. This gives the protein CASSLVTAMRDTQYF.

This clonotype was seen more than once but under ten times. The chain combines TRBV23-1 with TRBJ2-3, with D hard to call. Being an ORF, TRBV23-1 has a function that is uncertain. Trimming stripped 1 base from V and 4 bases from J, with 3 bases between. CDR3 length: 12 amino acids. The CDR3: CASSQFSDTQYF. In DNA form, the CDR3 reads TGCGCCAGCAGTCAATTTTCAGATACGCAGTATTTT.

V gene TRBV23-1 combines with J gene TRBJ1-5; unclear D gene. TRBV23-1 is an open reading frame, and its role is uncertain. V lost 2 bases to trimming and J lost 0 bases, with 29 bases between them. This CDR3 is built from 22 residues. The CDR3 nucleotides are TGCGCCAGCAGTCAAAACCGGATCGGAAGAGGACCTACGATCTATAGCAATCAGCCCCAGCATTTT. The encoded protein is CASSQNRIGRGPTIYSNQPQHF.

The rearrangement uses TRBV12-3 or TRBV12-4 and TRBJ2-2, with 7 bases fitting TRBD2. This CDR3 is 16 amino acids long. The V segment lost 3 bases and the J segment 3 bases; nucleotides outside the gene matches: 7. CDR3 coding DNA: TGTGCCAGCAGTTTCGAACTAGCGAGCTACACCGGGGAGCTGTTTTTT. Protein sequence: CASSFELASYTGELFF.

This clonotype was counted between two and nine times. CDR3 DNA sequence: TGTGCCAGCAGTTACGGGAGGGGAGGCAACTATGGCTACACCTTC. Residues: CASSYGRGGNYGYTF. The gene calls are TRBV6-5 and TRBJ1-2, with D perhaps matching TRBD1 (5 bases). The CDR3 has 15 residues. V shed 2 bases and J shed 2 bases, with 12 bases lying between them. Germline CDR1 MNHEY, CDR2 SVGAGI.

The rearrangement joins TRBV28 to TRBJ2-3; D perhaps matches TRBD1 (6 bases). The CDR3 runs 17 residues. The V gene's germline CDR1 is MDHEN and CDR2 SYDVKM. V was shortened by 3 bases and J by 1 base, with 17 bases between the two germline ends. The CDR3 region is CASSFSLGGEGTDTQYF. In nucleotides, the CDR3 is TGTGCCAGCAGTTTTTCGTTAGGGGGTGAAGGCACAGATACGCAGTATTTT.

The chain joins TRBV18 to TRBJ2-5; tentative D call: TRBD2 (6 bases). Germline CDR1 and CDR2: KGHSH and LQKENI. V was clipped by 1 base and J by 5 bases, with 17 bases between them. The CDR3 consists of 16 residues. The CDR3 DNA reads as TGTGCCAGCTCACCACTCTCCGGAGGGGTTAGTGAGACCCAGTACTTC. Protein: CASSPLSGGVSETQYF.

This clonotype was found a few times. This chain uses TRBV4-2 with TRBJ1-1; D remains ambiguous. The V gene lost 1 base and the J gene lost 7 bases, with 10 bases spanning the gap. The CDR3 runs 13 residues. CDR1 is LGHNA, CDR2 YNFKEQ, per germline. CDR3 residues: CASSQVGSGEAFF. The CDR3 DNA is TGTGCCAGCAGCCAAGTGGGCAGTGGTGAAGCTTTCTTT.

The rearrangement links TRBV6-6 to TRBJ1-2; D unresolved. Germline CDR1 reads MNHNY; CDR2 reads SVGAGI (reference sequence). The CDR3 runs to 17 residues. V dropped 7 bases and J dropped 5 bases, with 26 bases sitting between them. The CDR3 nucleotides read TGTGCCAGCACCCGCGGGAACCTGAACGACCGGTTGTATGGCTACACCTTC. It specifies CASTRGNLNDRLYGYTF.

DNA for the CDR3: TGTGCCAGCAGCACGGTACGAGGGGGGGCCTTAGATACGCAGTATTTT. The encoded protein is CASSTVRGGALDTQYF. The V gene is TRBV7-9, the J gene TRBJ2-3, with D tentatively TRBD2 (7 bases). The ends were cut back, 5 bases at V and 5 bases at J, with 20 bases in the middle. The CDR3 sequence is 16 residues long. From germline, CDR1 is SEHNR and CDR2 FQNEAQ (reference sequence).

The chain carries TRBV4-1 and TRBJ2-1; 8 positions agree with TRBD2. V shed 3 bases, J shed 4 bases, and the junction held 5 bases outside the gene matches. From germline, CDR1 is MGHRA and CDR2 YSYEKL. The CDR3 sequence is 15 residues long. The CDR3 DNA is TGCGCCAGCAGCCAGCTTCCGGGGGGGTACAATGAGCAGTTCTTC. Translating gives CASSQLPGGYNEQFF.

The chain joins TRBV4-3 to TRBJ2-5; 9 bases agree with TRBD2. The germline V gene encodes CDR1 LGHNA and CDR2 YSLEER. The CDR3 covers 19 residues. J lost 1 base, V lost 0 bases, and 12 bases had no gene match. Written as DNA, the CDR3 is TGCGCCAGCAGCCAAGATTTAAGAGCGGGGGGATCTGTCCAAGAGACCCAGTACTTC. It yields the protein CASSQDLRAGGSVQETQYF.